These 28 T cell receptor beta chains were all obtained from the same sample, sequenced in a study of beta chain features in type 1 diabetes. All of the isolated RNA was reverse transcribed, so expressed TCRB transcripts were sequenced. The method was immunoSEQ multiplex PCR; TCRdb's version includes in-frame clones alone and lacks a portion of them. The table has 970,000 or so clones, about a sixth seen once. Sequenced input: naive CD4+ T cells from blood. These receptors originate from a woman aged 18-30 years in good health.

The chain uses TRBV2 and TRBJ2-3, with 10 nucleotides matching TRBD2. The CDR3 has 14 residues. Trimming at V came to 7 bases and at J to 0 bases, leaving 1 base not matched to a gene. Germline V lookup: CDR1 SNHLY, CDR2 FYNNEI. The CDR3 is CASKTSGSTDTQYF. The CDR3 DNA is TGTGCCAGCAAGACTAGCGGGAGCACAGATACGCAGTATTTT.

This clone was found a few times. The V and J genes are TRBV15 and TRBJ2-1, with 13 bases matching TRBD2. The CDR3 is made up of 15 amino acids. CDR1 LNHNV and CDR2 YYDKDF come from the germline V gene (reference sequence). The V and J ends lost 6 bases and 5 bases, in that order; junction bases with no gene match: 4. The CDR3 bases are TGTGCCACCAGACTAGCGGGAGGGCCCCACAATGAGCAGTTCTTC. It codes for CATRLAGGPHNEQFF.

There are a few counts of this clone. J is TRBJ2-1 and V is TRBV7-2; perhaps D is TRBD1 or TRBD2 (5 bases each). The CDR3 sequence is 15 residues long. The V and J ends lost 3 bases and 10 bases respectively, with 19 bases between them. The V gene's germline CDR1 is SGHTA and CDR2 FQGNSA. The CDR3 reads CASSLTRDPEREQFF. Written as DNA, the CDR3 is TGTGCCAGCAGCTTGACTCGGGACCCGGAACGCGAGCAGTTCTTC.

This clone occurred a few times. This sequence joins TRBV19 and TRBJ2-2; D is unclear. This CDR3 spans 14 amino acids. The germline V and J ends were trimmed by 1 base and 4 bases, with 7 bases remaining between them. Germline-derived CDR1 and CDR2 are LNHDA and SQIVND (reference sequence). The CDR3 DNA sequence: TGTGCCAGTAGTATAGCGGTTCTCACCGGGGAGCTGTTTTTT. Translating gives CASSIAVLTGELFF. The full variable domain, in which reference TRBV19 and TRBJ2-2 provide the parts outside the CDR3, is DGGITQSPKYLFRKEGQNVTLSCEQNLNHDAMYWYRQDPGQGLRLIYYSQIVNDFQKGDIAEGYSVSREKKESFPLTVTSAQKNPTAFYLCASSIAVLTGELFFGEGSRLTVL.

This clone was observed a few times. The CDR3 DNA follows: TGTGCCAGCAGTAGCCGATTGACGGTTTCCCAAACCTTC. It encodes CASSSRLTVSQTF. The rearrangement joins TRBV6-5 to TRBJ1-2; no definite D call. V dropped 5 bases and J dropped 14 bases, with 21 bases sitting between them. The CDR3 has 13 amino acids. Germline CDR1 reads MNHEY; CDR2 reads SVGAGI.

V usage is TRBV18 and J usage is TRBJ1-1; 8 bases agree with TRBD1. Germline V gene lookup returns CDR1 KGHSH and CDR2 LQKENI. The CDR3 is made up of 13 amino acids. V lost 4 bases and J lost 5; bases outside the gene matches: 3. The DNA of the CDR3 is TGTGCCAGCTCACGGACAGGGAAGACTGAAGCTTTCTTT. This encodes CASSRTGKTEAFF.

Turning to this clone: A much larger clone lies one base from this, so it may be a read error. V is TRBV11-1 and J is TRBJ2-5; D call uncertain. The germline V gene encodes CDR1 SGHAT and CDR2 FQDESV (reference sequence). V was shortened by 5 bases and J by 5 bases, with 6 bases between the two germline ends. CDR3 length: 11 residues. CDR3 protein: CASSLGETQYF. CDR3 DNA sequence: TGTGCCAGCAGCCTAGGGGAGACCCAGTACTTC.

There are a few counts of this clone. The rearrangement joins TRBV4-2 to TRBJ2-5; D perhaps matches TRBD2 (6 bases). The CDR3 totals 15 residues. Trimming removed 1 base from V and 4 bases from J, with 13 bases in between. Looked up from germline, CDR1 is LGHNA and CDR2 is YNFKEQ. The CDR3 DNA follows: TGTGCCAGCAGCCAAGTGGAACTAGCATCAGAGACCCAGTACTTC. This sequence encodes CASSQVELASETQYF.

The V and J genes are TRBV9 and TRBJ2-4; 14 positions agree with TRBD2. V gave up 4 bases and J gave up 3 bases; unmatched junction bases: 12. CDR1 and CDR2 from the germline V gene are SGDLS and YYNGEE. This CDR3 region has 19 residues. The CDR3 coding sequence is TGTGCCAGCAGCCCCTCAGGACTAGCGGGAGGTTATGGCAAAAACATTCAGTACTTC. This encodes CASSPSGLAGGYGKNIQYF.

The table lists this clone with a few counts. The V and J genes are TRBV6-6 and TRBJ2-1, with D perhaps matching TRBD2 (6 bases). The CDR3 is made up of 15 amino acids. CDR1 and CDR2 from the germline V gene are MNHNY and SVGAGI (reference sequence). V was shortened by 5 bases and J by 4 bases, with 15 bases between the two germline ends. In nucleotides, the CDR3 is TGTGCCAGCAGTCGCTCGGCGGGGCCATACAATGAGCAGTTCTTC. It is translated as CASSRSAGPYNEQFF.

As to this clone: Other nucleotide sequences from this sample produce the same CDR3. The gene calls are TRBV10-3 and TRBJ2-5; D gene unclear. This CDR3 has 12 amino acids. V gave up 3 bases and J gave up 2 bases, with 4 bases separating them. The germline V gene has CDR1 ENHRY and CDR2 SYGVKD. The CDR3 loop is CAISEGQETQYF. The CDR3 region has the DNA TGTGCCATCAGTGAAGGACAAGAGACCCAGTACTTC.

This clone turned up a few times. The chain combines TRBV5-4 with TRBJ2-1, with D unclear. This CDR3 contains 12 residues. Germline values: CDR1 SGHNT, CDR2 YYREEE (reference sequence). Trimming cost V 2 bases and J 6 bases, with 6 bases left between them. The CDR3: CASSFGSNEQFF. The CDR3 DNA reads as TGTGCCAGCAGCTTTGGGTCCAATGAGCAGTTCTTC.

This clone was counted only a few times. This sequence joins TRBV29-1 and TRBJ2-3, with 12 positions matching TRBD2. Germline assignment: CDR1 SQVTM and CDR2 ANQGSEA. J was trimmed by 8 bases and V by 3 bases; bases with no gene match: 9. CDR3 length: 15 residues. The CDR3 spells CSVDRLAGDWGTQYF. The DNA for the CDR3 is TGCAGCGTTGATCGACTAGCGGGAGACTGGGGTACGCAGTATTTT.

V is TRBV5-1 and J is TRBJ2-4, with 8 bases identical to TRBD2. V shed 4 bases, J shed 8 bases, and the junction held 17 bases outside the gene matches. The CDR3 loop spans 17 amino acids. Germline CDR1 and CDR2: SGHRS and YFSETQ. CDR3 DNA sequence: TGCGCCAGCAGCGTGGGTTGGTTAGCGGGACTTAGCGACATTCAGTACTTC. Protein product: CASSVGWLAGLSDIQYF.

The chain combines TRBV7-9 with TRBJ2-6; D possibly corresponds to TRBD1 (5 bases). The CDR3 is made up of 15 amino acids. V lost 2 bases and J lost 4, with 9 bases in between. In germline, CDR1 is SEHNR, CDR2 FQNEAQ (reference sequence). The chain's CDR3 is CASSLRGPGANVLTF. DNA of the CDR3: TGTGCCAGCAGCTTAAGGGGCCCCGGGGCCAACGTCCTGACTTTC.

This clone was found a few times. The chain employs TRBV5-1 and TRBJ2-1, with 11 bases that match TRBD2. The ends lost 4 bases at V and 6 bases at J; junction bases unmatched: 6. Germline CDR1 and CDR2: SGHRS and YFSETQ. CDR3 length equals 15 residues. CDR3 in DNA: TGCGCCAGCAGCACAACTAGCGGGAGTATCAATGAGCAGTTCTTC. This encodes CASSTTSGSINEQFF.

The chain couples TRBV11-3 to TRBJ2-1; D is unresolved. Germline-derived CDR1 and CDR2 are SGHNT and YENEEA. The CDR3 totals 15 residues. Trimming removed 5 bases from V and 5 bases from J, with 16 bases in between. CDR3 DNA sequence: TGTGCCAGCAGCAAGACTCCACACAACAACAATGAGCAGTTCTTC. Translated, it gives CASSKTPHNNNEQFF.

This clone has just a few counts. The chain uses TRBV28 and TRBJ2-7; D unclear. Trimming took 6 bases from V and 2 from J, leaving 17 bases between them. The germline gives CDR1 MDHEN, CDR2 SYDVKM. The CDR3 length is 15 residues. Here the CDR3 reads CASRPGPTAPYEQYF. The CDR3 DNA reads TGTGCCAGCAGACCCGGACCAACAGCTCCCTACGAGCAGTACTTC.

The chain carries TRBV15 and TRBJ1-1; D is unclear. V lost 1 base, J lost 4 bases, and 10 bases lay in between. This CDR3 comprises 14 residues. Germline V gene data show CDR1 as LNHNV and CDR2 as YYDKDF (reference sequence). This CDR3 reads CATSRGGFSTEAFF. CDR3 coding DNA: TGTGCCACCAGCAGAGGCGGATTCAGCACTGAAGCTTTCTTT.

This chain links TRBV5-4 with TRBJ1-2; D gene ambiguous. V was cut by 0 bases and J by 5 bases, with 14 bases left in between. Germline CDR1 and CDR2: SGHNT and YYREEE (reference sequence). The CDR3 loop spans 15 amino acids. As DNA, the CDR3 is TGTGCCAGCAGCTTGGCTCAGTCCAAGGGTTATGGCTACACCTTC. It codes for CASSLAQSKGYGYTF.

V is TRBV9 and J is TRBJ1-2, with TRBD1 as a possible D gene (6 bases). The germline gives CDR1 SGDLS, CDR2 YYNGEE. There are 15 residues in the CDR3. Deletions cut 4 bases from V and 2 bases from J, with 15 bases between. CDR3 bases: TGTGCCAGCAGCTCCAGAGGACAGAGGAACTATGGCTACACCTTC. Translated, it gives CASSSRGQRNYGYTF.

The chain recombines TRBV6-6 with TRBJ2-3; no clear D. Germline V gene sequence: CDR1 MNHNY, CDR2 SVGAGI (reference sequence). The V end lost 0 bases, the J end lost 2 bases, and 6 bases lay between the germline ends. The CDR3 contains 14 residues. For the CDR3, the DNA is TGTGCCAGCAGTTACTCGCAGGTCACAGATACGCAGTATTTT. This gives the protein CASSYSQVTDTQYF.

This clone was picked up a small number of times. CDR3 nucleotide sequence: TGTGCCAGCAGTTATAACTCCGGGACTCGAGGGACCCAGTACTTC. Translated, it gives CASSYNSGTRGTQYF. This chain links TRBV2 with TRBJ2-5; D is possibly TRBD2 (6 bases). V gave up 5 bases and J gave up 7 bases, with 20 bases separating them. Germline V gene data show CDR1 as SNHLY and CDR2 as FYNNEI. The CDR3 totals 15 residues.

This clone has a handful of counts. The chain has TRBV25-1 and TRBJ2-5, with 13 bases fitting TRBD2. The J call may be faulty, since TRBJ2-7 better matches the DNA end. Germline-derived CDR1 and CDR2 are MGHDK and SYGVNS. This CDR3 has 13 residues. The CDR3 nucleotides read TGTGCCAGCCGACTAGCGGGAGGCTCCGAGCAGTACTTC. Translation: CASRLAGGSEQYF.

This clone appeared a few times. The chain uses TRBV29-1 and TRBJ1-3, with no clear D. V lost 0 bases to trimming and J lost 3 bases, with 3 bases between them. This CDR3 comprises 12 residues. Germline lookup yields CDR1 SQVTM and CDR2 ANQGSEA. The CDR3 protein is CSVEEGGNTIYF. CDR3 DNA sequence: TGCAGCGTTGAAGAGGGTGGAAACACCATATATTTT.

This clone was detected a few times. V gene TRBV18 combines with J gene TRBJ2-4, with TRBD1 as a possible D gene (5 bases). Germline assignment: CDR1 KGHSH and CDR2 LQKENI. The CDR3 is made up of 15 amino acids. The V and J ends lost 1 base and 0 bases respectively, with 7 bases between them. This CDR3 reads CASSPQGLAKNIQYF. CDR3 in DNA: TGTGCCAGCTCACCACAGGGGCTAGCCAAAAACATTCAGTACTTC.

The chain links TRBV11-2 to TRBJ2-1; no clear D. The CDR3 length is 14 residues. Germline CDR1 SGHAT, CDR2 FQNNGV. Trimming cost V 7 bases and J 1 base, with 11 bases left between them. The CDR3 DNA follows: TGTGCCAGCAAGATGGGATTGTCCTACAATGAGCAGTTCTTC. Translating gives CASKMGLSYNEQFF.

This chain uses TRBV28 with TRBJ1-2; D is ambiguous. The CDR3 length is 15 residues. V lost 3 bases and J lost 4, with 15 bases in between. Germline-derived CDR1 and CDR2 are MDHEN and SYDVKM. The CDR3 reads CASSFSGRSPYGYTF. The CDR3 DNA follows: TGTGCCAGCAGTTTCTCAGGCCGGTCCCCCTATGGCTACACCTTC.